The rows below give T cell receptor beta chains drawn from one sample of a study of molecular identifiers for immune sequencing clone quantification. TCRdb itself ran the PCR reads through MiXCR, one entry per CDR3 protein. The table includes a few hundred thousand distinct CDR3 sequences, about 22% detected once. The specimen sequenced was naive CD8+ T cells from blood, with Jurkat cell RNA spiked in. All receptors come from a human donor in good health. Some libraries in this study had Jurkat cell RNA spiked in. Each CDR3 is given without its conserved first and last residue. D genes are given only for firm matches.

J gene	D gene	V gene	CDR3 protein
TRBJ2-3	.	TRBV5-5	ASTPLAPATDTQY
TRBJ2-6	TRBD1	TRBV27	ASSRQGSGANVLT
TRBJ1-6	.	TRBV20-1	SAREEGMLAPLH
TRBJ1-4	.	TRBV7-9	ASSFSWDGEKLF
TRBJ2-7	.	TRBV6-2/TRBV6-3	ASSDGTPREQY
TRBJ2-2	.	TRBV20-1	SARTGLTGELF
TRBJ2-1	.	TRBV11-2	ASNSNEQF
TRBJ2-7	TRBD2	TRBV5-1	ASRDYSGRFGQY
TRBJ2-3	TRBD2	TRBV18	ASSAPGAGGGTDTQY
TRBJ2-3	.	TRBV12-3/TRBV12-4	ASSETRTDTQY
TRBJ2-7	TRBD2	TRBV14	ASSQLLAGGPPEQY
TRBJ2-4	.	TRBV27	ASSSQGGFFSIQY
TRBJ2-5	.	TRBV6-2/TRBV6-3	ASRDNLYQETQY
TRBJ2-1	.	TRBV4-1	ASSLSTEYNEQF
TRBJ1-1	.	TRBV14	ASSQGAWGGREAF
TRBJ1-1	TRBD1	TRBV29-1	SVEEGQVITEAF
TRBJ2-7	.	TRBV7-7	ASQYPEEEQY
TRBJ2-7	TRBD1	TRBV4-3	ASSQDTGGEQY
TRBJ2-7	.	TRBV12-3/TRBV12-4	ASSEGTRFYEQY
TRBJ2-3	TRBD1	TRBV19	ASGQLTGTADTQY
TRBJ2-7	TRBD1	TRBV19	ASSIGSGTAYEQY
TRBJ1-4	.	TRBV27	ASSTHNEKLF